This entry lists 19 T cell receptor beta chains sequenced from one sample in a study of cytomegalovirus exposure and HLA in healthy donors. The PCR made use of 60 Vbeta and 13 Jbeta primers. Profiling relied on immunoSEQ multiplex PCR, and the TCRdb table lists in-frame clones only, not all of them. The table lists around 190,000 clones, approximately 86% of them singletons. Source material: PBMCs. These receptors all come from a woman aged 18 to 35 in good health and CMV-seronegative.

This chain's CDR3 is CASSSGQRNTIYF. The CDR3 region has the DNA TGCGCCAGCAGCTCGGGACAAAGAAACACCATATATTTT. This chain joins TRBV5-1 and TRBJ1-3; possibly TRBD1 for D (6 bases). The V and J ends lost 3 bases and 5 bases respectively, with 9 bases between them. CDR1 is SGHRS, CDR2 YFSETQ, per germline. This CDR3 contains 13 residues.

The chain links TRBV4-2 to TRBJ2-7; TRBD2 matches at 10 bases. Germline-derived CDR1 and CDR2 are LGHNA and YNFKEQ. With 1 base clipped from V and 0 bases from J, the junction kept 3 bases outside the gene matches. The CDR3 contains 16 residues. The CDR3 coding sequence is TGTGCCAGCAGCCAAGGCGGGACTAGCGCCTCCTACGAGCAGTACTTC. This encodes CASSQGGTSASYEQYF.

The rearrangement links TRBV5-1 to TRBJ2-5; 8 nucleotides match TRBD2. J lost 1 base, V lost 4 bases, and 6 bases had no gene match. This CDR3 has 15 residues. Germline CDR1 SGHRS, CDR2 YFSETQ. CDR3 protein: CASSDLTSGQETQYF. CDR3 coding DNA: TGCGCCAGCAGCGACCTAACTAGCGGCCAAGAGACCCAGTACTTC.

The chain combines TRBV18 with TRBJ2-1, with D perhaps matching TRBD2 (5 bases). CDR1 KGHSH and CDR2 LQKENI come from the germline V gene. The CDR3 consists of 15 residues. V dropped 5 bases and J dropped 3 bases, with 14 bases sitting between them. CDR3 in amino acids: CASSSPLDRYNEQFF. The CDR3, as DNA: TGTGCCAGCTCATCTCCACTAGACCGCTACAATGAGCAGTTCTTC.

The rearrangement uses TRBV7-2 and TRBJ2-5; D is perhaps TRBD2 (6 bases). Germline loops: CDR1 SGHTA, CDR2 FQGNSA. Trimming cost V 3 bases and J 5 bases, with 10 bases left between them. This CDR3 contains 13 residues. The CDR3: CASSLGGRETQYF. CDR3 nucleotide sequence: TGTGCCAGCAGCTTGGGGGGTCGGGAGACCCAGTACTTC.

This sequence joins TRBV18 and TRBJ2-7; D not resolved. CDR1 and CDR2 (germline): KGHSH, LQKENI. This CDR3 comprises 13 residues. V gave up 3 bases and J gave up 6 bases, with 12 bases separating them. CDR3 loop: CASSPLTLGEQYF. The CDR3, as DNA: TGTGCCAGCTCACCCTTAACTCTTGGCGAGCAGTACTTC.

This clone was seen just once. The chain employs TRBV4-3 and TRBJ1-2; TRBD1 agrees at 11 bases. V lost 2 bases, J lost 7 bases, and 6 bases stayed unmatched. This CDR3 has 15 amino acids. Germline V gene lookup returns CDR1 LGHNA and CDR2 YSLEER. The CDR3 reads CASSQQDRGRSGYTF. CDR3 DNA: TGCGCCAGCAGCCAACAGGACAGGGGGCGAAGTGGCTACACCTTC.

As concerns this clone: An end of the junction differs from the germline gene, which may be a read error. Different DNA sequences within this sample yield the same CDR3. CDR3 amino acids: CASSLLAPGSTNVLTF. The DNA of the CDR3 is TGCGCTAGCAGCTTGTTAGCCCCAGGGTCTACCAACGTCCTGACTTTC. V is TRBV5-1 and J is TRBJ2-6; D is possibly TRBD1 (5 bases). The germline gives CDR1 SGHRS, CDR2 YFSETQ. The CDR3 length is 16 residues.

As regards this clone: Other nucleotide sequences in the sample specify the same CDR3. The chain combines TRBV7-2 with TRBJ2-7, with unresolved D. The CDR3 has 13 residues. The germline gives CDR1 SGHTA, CDR2 FQGNSA. Between the trimmed V and J ends, which lost 0 bases and 1 base, there was a span of 4 bases. The CDR3 is CASSLARSYEQYF. In DNA form, the CDR3 reads TGTGCCAGCAGCTTAGCCAGGTCCTACGAGCAGTACTTC.

DNA of the CDR3: TGTGCCAGCAGGCCCAGCGGGGCCCCCTCCTACGAGCAGTACTTC. Residues: CASRPSGAPSYEQYF. The J gene is TRBJ2-5, the V gene TRBV7-9; 7 bases match TRBD2. The DNA end lines up better with TRBJ2-7; the J call may be wrong. The CDR3 contains 15 residues. CDR1 SEHNR and CDR2 FQNEAQ come from the germline V gene (reference sequence).

The chain couples TRBV4-1 to TRBJ1-3; TRBD1 is a possible D gene (5 bases). The V gene's germline CDR1 is MGHRA and CDR2 YSYEKL. The CDR3 covers 16 residues. The ends were cut back, 1 base at V and 8 bases at J, with 18 bases in the middle. The CDR3: CASSQGRDYRGDTIYF. For the CDR3, the DNA is TGCGCCAGCAGCCAAGGAAGGGACTATCGGGGGGACACCATATATTTT.

In its sample, this clone was seen once. In nucleotides, the CDR3 is TGTGCCAGCAGCTTAGCCCCAGGGGGCATGGCTGAAGCTTTCTTT. It specifies CASSLAPGGMAEAFF. The V call is TRBV7-2, the J call TRBJ1-1; TRBD1 aligns across 8 bases. CDR1 and CDR2 (germline): SGHTA, FQGNSA. The CDR3 has 15 amino acids. Germline trimming cut 0 bases from V and 6 bases from J; bases unmatched to any gene: 6.

V is TRBV29-1 and J is TRBJ2-7, with 10 bases fitting TRBD1. This CDR3 has 13 residues. With 1 base clipped from V and 6 bases from J, the junction kept 3 bases outside the gene matches. CDR1 SQVTM and CDR2 ANQGSEA come from the germline V gene. The CDR3 coding sequence is TGCAGCGTTGAAGGACAGGGGGCAGGCGAGCAGTACTTC. Protein: CSVEGQGAGEQYF.

The genes are TRBV5-6 and TRBJ2-7; 8 bases align to TRBD1. V gave up 1 base and J gave up 6 bases; unmatched junction bases: 3. This CDR3 is 13 amino acids long. Germline V gene lookup returns CDR1 SGHDT and CDR2 YYEEEE. The CDR3 nucleotides read TGTGCCAGCAGCTTGCCAGGGGGCGCCGAGCAGTACTTC. It is translated as CASSLPGGAEQYF.

The J gene is TRBJ1-6, the V gene TRBV2; possibly TRBD1 for D (6 bases). V was clipped by 0 bases and J by 6 bases, with 9 bases between them. The CDR3 loop spans 15 amino acids. Germline V lookup: CDR1 SNHLY, CDR2 FYNNEI. The CDR3 DNA is TGTGCCAGCAGTGAAGCGGGACAACGTAATTCACCCCTCCACTTT. Amino acid sequence: CASSEAGQRNSPLHF.

CDR3 nucleotide sequence: TGTGCCAGCAGCCCGGGACAAAACTATGGCTACACCTTC. Translating gives CASSPGQNYGYTF. The chain combines TRBV13 with TRBJ1-2; TRBD1 might be the D (6 bases). Germline assignment: CDR1 PRHDT and CDR2 FYEKMQ (reference sequence). The CDR3 is made up of 13 amino acids. Trimming took off 5 bases at V and 2 bases at J, with 9 bases between the two ends.

This clone appeared a few times. The chain has TRBV5-4 and TRBJ2-3, with 8 positions matching TRBD2. Per germline, CDR1 SGHNT and CDR2 YYREEE (reference sequence). Germline trimming cut 4 bases from V and 4 bases from J; bases unmatched to any gene: 8. The CDR3 covers 15 residues. CDR3 DNA sequence: TGTGCCAGCAGCCGAAGAGGAGCGGGAGCAGATACGCAGTATTTT. Residues: CASSRRGAGADTQYF.

About this clone itself: This same CDR3 is encoded by further DNA sequences in the sample. The chain carries TRBV6-1 and TRBJ1-6; possibly TRBD1 for D (5 bases). Trimming stripped 1 base from V and 0 bases from J, with 10 bases between. Germline CDR1 MNHNS, CDR2 SASEGT. CDR3 size: 17 residues. Here the CDR3 reads CASSEVGGSSYNSPLHF. CDR3 nucleotides: TGTGCCAGCAGTGAAGTGGGGGGTAGCTCCTATAATTCACCCCTCCACTTT.

A word on this clone: One junction end does not reproduce the germline sequence, and a read error may be involved. The rearrangement links TRBV4-1 to TRBJ2-5; 7 nucleotides align to TRBD2. The DNA end is more similar to TRBJ2-7, so the J call may be wrong. Germline-derived CDR1 and CDR2 are MGHRA and YSYEKL. This CDR3 contains 15 residues. CDR3 amino acids: CASSQAGGSSSEQYF. CDR3 nucleotides: TGCGCCAGCAGCCAAGCGGGGGGAAGCTCCTCCGAGCAGTACTTC.